This T cell receptor beta chain was recovered during a study of blood T cells in healthy people across ages. There were healthy Caucasian individuals from Russia, aged roughly 6 to 95, serving as donors. The CDR3 spans 15 residues. Germline V gene lookup returns CDR1 SGHKS and CDR2 YYEKEE (reference sequence). V shed 3 bases and J shed 3 bases, with 13 bases lying between them. Combining a sample-barcoded 5' primer with a J-beta primer mix, a second PCR ran for roughly 7 to 11 cycles. Every sample gave at least 3 million paired-end reads containing CDR3. Using its own MiXCR run on the 5' RACE reads, TCRdb lists one record per CDR3 protein. This table holds approximately 850,000 distinct CDR3 sequences, roughly 64% found once.

The sequence derives from a man aged 25 to 45 in good health. Sequencing was done on a sample of blood. This chain uses TRBV5-5 with TRBJ2-1; perhaps TRBD2 as D (6 bases). CDR3 DNA sequence: TGTGCCAGCAGCTGGGAGTGGGGGGACTACAATGAGCAGTTCTTC. This sequence encodes CASSWEWGDYNEQFF. Combining the CDR3 with reference TRBV5-5 and TRBJ2-1 gives the whole variable domain DAGVTQSPTHLIKTRGQQVTLRCSPISGHKSVSWYQQVLGQGPQFIFQYYEKEERGRGNFPDRFSARQFPNYSSELNVNALLLGDSALYLCASSWEWGDYNEQFFGPGTRLTVL.